Listed below are T cell receptor beta chains from one sample, sequenced in a study of T-cell memory formation after mild COVID-19. In TCRdb, the 5' RACE reads were re-called with MiXCR into one record per CDR3 protein. The repertoire has 400,000 or so distinct CDR3 sequences, around 21% of them found once; the top ten carry around 13%. Sequenced sample: PBMCs or a T cell subset sorted from them (not recorded which). The receptor source for this set is an adult woman who had mild COVID-19 (a few samples of this study predate the infection). Cell type and time point are not known. Each CDR3 is given with its conserved first and last residue. Fields, in order: D gene, J gene, V gene, clone size, CDR3 DNA, CDR3 protein. A D gene is named only where the DNA matches it firmly. Clone size, where shown, is once, few, many, or a class for clones that have expanded.

-	TRBJ2-7	TRBV12-3/TRBV12-4	-	TGTGCCAGCAGTTCACAGCCCTACGAGCAGTACTTC	CASSSQPYEQYF
TRBD2	TRBJ2-1	TRBV5-1	many	TGCGCCAGCGCAGCGGGGTACTACAATGAGCAGTTCTTC	CASAAGYYNEQFF
-	TRBJ1-6	TRBV5-1	-	TGCGCCAGCAGCTTGGAGGGCAGAAGGGAGTCACCCCTCCACTTT	CASSLEGRRESPLHF
-	TRBJ1-4	TRBV7-9	-	TGTGCCTTCCGGGGGGATGAAAAACTGTTTTTT	CAFRGDEKLFF
-	TRBJ1-1	TRBV7-8	-	TGTGCCAGCAGCTTACCAACCACTGAAGCTTTCTTT	CASSLPTTEAFF
TRBD2	TRBJ2-2	TRBV15	few	TGTGCCACCAGCATAGGGACTAGTAGTACCGGGGAGCTGTTTTTT	CATSIGTSSTGELFF
-	TRBJ1-1	TRBV6-5	few	TGTGCCAGCGGGAGCACTGAAGCTTTCTTT	CASGSTEAFF
-	TRBJ2-7	TRBV30	-	TGTGCCTGGAGTAGTAGCGCAATACTCTACGAGCAGTACTTC	CAWSSSAILYEQYF
TRBD1	TRBJ2-7	TRBV5-1	-	TGCGCCAGCAGCGGGGACAGGGGGTACGAGCAGTACTTC	CASSGDRGYEQYF
-	TRBJ2-5	TRBV7-9	few	TGTGCCAGCAGCTTAGTCCGAGGATTGAGGGAGACCCAGTACTTC	CASSLVRGLRETQYF
-	TRBJ1-5	TRBV5-6	-	TGTGCCAGCAGCTTGGGGGGGTACAATCAGCCCCAGCATTTT	CASSLGGYNQPQHF
TRBD1	TRBJ2-7	TRBV6-5	-	TGTGCCAGCAGTTACTCGGAGGGACAGGCCTCCTACGAGCAGTACTTC	CASSYSEGQASYEQYF
TRBD2	TRBJ2-2	TRBV5-1	few	TGCGCCAGCAGTAATATACGGGAGGGCCGCACCGGGGAGCTGTTTTTT	CASSNIREGRTGELFF
TRBD2	TRBJ2-1	TRBV24-1	-	TGTGCCACCAGTGACCAAGGGACTAGCGGGAGCAATGAGCAGTTCTTC	CATSDQGTSGSNEQFF
TRBD1	TRBJ1-1	TRBV3-1	-	TGTGCCAGCAGCCCCTGGGACAGGAGCGCTGAAGCTTTCTTT	CASSPWDRSAEAFF
-	TRBJ1-1	TRBV5-1	-	TGCGCCAGCAGCACGACAACCTTGAACACTGAAGCTTTCTTT	CASSTTTLNTEAFF
-	TRBJ1-2	TRBV12-3/TRBV12-4	-	TGTGCCAGCAGTCCTACTGAGTATGGCTACACCTTC	CASSPTEYGYTF
-	TRBJ2-1	TRBV12-5	-	TGTGCTAGTGGTTACAGGGTCTACAATGAGCAGTTCTTC	CASGYRVYNEQFF
-	TRBJ2-2	TRBV30	many	TGTGCCTTACTGTTAGGGACGGAGATGAACACCGGGGAGCTGTTTTTT	CALLLGTEMNTGELFF
-	TRBJ2-7	TRBV20-1	few	TGCAGTGCTAGTGGGTTCCCCAGCTCCTACGAGCAGTACTTC	CSASGFPSSYEQYF
-	TRBJ1-1	TRBV19	few	TGTGCCAGTAGTCTGGAGGAGGGGGCTGAAGCTTTCTTT	CASSLEEGAEAFF
TRBD2	TRBJ2-1	TRBV5-1	-	TGCGCCAGCACCCCCTTGGCGGGGGGAAACAATGAGCAGTTCTTC	CASTPLAGGNNEQFF
TRBD2	TRBJ2-3	TRBV12-3/TRBV12-4	few	TGTGCCAGCAGTTCGCGCGCCAGCGGGGCGTTTGATACGCAGTATTTT	CASSSRASGAFDTQYF
TRBD2	TRBJ2-1	TRBV7-9	few	TGTGCCAGCAGTCATCGGACTAGCGGGGTTCGGGACAATGAGCAGTTCTTC	CASSHRTSGVRDNEQFF
-	TRBJ2-1	TRBV27	-	TGTGCCAGCAGTTTAAATCGGCCCCGCGAGCAGTTCTTC	CASSLNRPREQFF
-	TRBJ1-2	TRBV5-5	-	TGTGCCAGCAGCTTAGGAGGGGACACCCGGGGCTATGGCTACACCTTC	CASSLGGDTRGYGYTF
-	TRBJ2-1	TRBV9	few	TGTGCCAGCACCCCGATTACTAGCTTCAATGAGCAGTTCTTC	CASTPITSFNEQFF
TRBD2	TRBJ2-5	TRBV12-3/TRBV12-4	-	TGTGCCAGCAGTTTAGTTAGCGGGAGGCTAGAGACCCAGTACTTC	CASSLVSGRLETQYF
-	TRBJ2-1	TRBV19	-	TGTGCCAGTACCCATAGGGGGAGTGAGCAGTTCTTC	CASTHRGSEQFF
-	TRBJ1-1	TRBV7-9	few	TGTGCCAGCAGCGCCTTCAGGGATTCCACTGAAGCTTTCTTT	CASSAFRDSTEAFF
TRBD2	TRBJ2-3	TRBV5-5	many	TGTGCCAGCAGCACCCTCCCGGGGGGGGCGCTAACAGATACGCAGTATTTT	CASSTLPGGALTDTQYF
-	TRBJ1-3	TRBV7-9	-	TGTGCCAGCAGCTTAGCAGTAAGGAACACCATATATTTT	CASSLAVRNTIYF
TRBD1	TRBJ1-2	TRBV20-1	-	TGCAGTGCTAGAGGTCCGGGACAGGGAGCAGATGGCTACACCTTC	CSARGPGQGADGYTF
-	TRBJ2-3	TRBV9	few	TGTGCCAGCAGCGTAGGAGGGAGCACAGATACGCAGTATTTT	CASSVGGSTDTQYF
TRBD2	TRBJ2-5	TRBV6-1	-	TGTGCCAGCAGTGAACTGGCGGGAGGGACTCTACAAGAGACCCAGTACTTC	CASSELAGGTLQETQYF
-	TRBJ2-7	TRBV4-3	few	TGCGCCAGCAGCCGCAAGGAGGGCCTAGAGTCGTACGAGCAGTACTTC	CASSRKEGLESYEQYF
TRBD1	TRBJ2-5	TRBV11-2	-	TGTGCCAGCAGCGAGGACAGGATCCAAGAGACCCAGTACTTC	CASSEDRIQETQYF
TRBD1	TRBJ2-7	TRBV11-3	-	TGTGCCAGCAGCTTAGATCCAGGGACAGGTTCCTACGAGCAGTACTTC	CASSLDPGTGSYEQYF
TRBD1	TRBJ1-1	TRBV5-4	-	TGTGCCAGCGGAGGGACAGGGGAGCCTGAAGCTTTCTTT	CASGGTGEPEAFF
-	TRBJ2-3	TRBV12-3/TRBV12-4	many	TGTGCCAGCAGCTTCCGGGGTGGGACAGATACGCAGTATTTT	CASSFRGGTDTQYF
TRBD1	TRBJ2-1	TRBV12-3/TRBV12-4	-	TGTGCCAGTCGGGGGACAGGGTTCAATGAGCAGTTCTTC	CASRGTGFNEQFF
-	TRBJ2-5	TRBV5-1	-	TGCGCCAGCTGGACCCCGGGGATCCAAGAGACCCAGTACTTC	CASWTPGIQETQYF
-	TRBJ1-3	TRBV3-1	-	TGTGCCAGCAGCCAAGATACGCGGACATATTTT	CASSQDTRTYF
-	TRBJ2-1	TRBV7-6	-	TGTGCCAGCAGCTTAGCGACGACTAGCTCCTACAATGAGCAGTTCTTC	CASSLATTSSYNEQFF
TRBD2	TRBJ2-7	TRBV20-1	-	TGCAGTGCTATGAGGACTAGCGGGGTATATCCTAAATATCTCTCCTACGAGCAGTACTTC	CSAMRTSGVYPKYLSYEQYF
-	TRBJ2-7	TRBV5-1	few	TGCGCCAGCAGCCCATCCGAGTACGAGCAGTACTTC	CASSPSEYEQYF
TRBD1	TRBJ2-6	TRBV5-1	-	TGCGCCAGCAGCACGACAGGGTCTGGGGCCAACGTCCTGACTTTC	CASSTTGSGANVLTF
-	TRBJ1-1	TRBV6-1	few	TGTGCCAGCAGTGAGAAGGGGAACACTGAAGCTTTCTTT	CASSEKGNTEAFF
TRBD2	TRBJ2-7	TRBV4-3	once	TGCGCCAGCAGCCAAGATCTGGGTAGCGGGGAGTACTTC	CASSQDLGSGEYF
TRBD2	TRBJ2-7	TRBV5-1	-	TGCGCCAGCAGCCGGGAGGAGGGCTCCCCCTACGAGCAGTACTTC	CASSREEGSPYEQYF
TRBD1	TRBJ2-5	TRBV20-1	-	TGCAGTGCTAGGGGTACAGGGGGCCCAGAGACCCAGTACTTC	CSARGTGGPETQYF
TRBD1	TRBJ2-1	TRBV5-6	few	TGTGCCAGCAGCTTGTGGGACAGGGAAAATGAGCAGTTCTTC	CASSLWDRENEQFF
TRBD1	TRBJ1-2	TRBV3-1	-	TGTGCCAGCAGCCCGCCTACTTTCCGGAGGACAGGTTATTATGGCTACACCTTC	CASSPPTFRRTGYYGYTF
TRBD1	TRBJ2-2	TRBV4-1	few	TGCGCCAGCAGCCACAGGACAGGGTCGGCCGGGGAGCTGTTTTTT	CASSHRTGSAGELFF
TRBD2	TRBJ2-1	TRBV9	few	TGTGCCAGCAGCCCTAGCGGGAGGGCCCGGGAGCAGTTCTTC	CASSPSGRAREQFF
-	TRBJ1-5	TRBV7-8	many	TGTGCCAGCAGCTTAGTAGGCTCTAGCAATCAGCCCCAGCATTTT	CASSLVGSSNQPQHF
-	TRBJ1-4	TRBV5-5	-	TGTGCCAGCAGCCGGGGCCGGGCAAATGAAAAACTGTTTTTT	CASSRGRANEKLFF
-	TRBJ2-5	TRBV18	few	TGTGCCAGCTCACGATATACAAGCGAGACCCAGTACTTC	CASSRYTSETQYF
TRBD2	TRBJ2-3	TRBV24-1	many	TGTGCCACCAGAGCCGGGACTAGCGGCACAGATACGCAGTATTTT	CATRAGTSGTDTQYF